This T cell receptor beta chain emerged from a study of shared clonotypes between healthy human individuals. General study points: Clonotype sharing among the donors was expected to vary with sequencing depth. Blood alone was sampled, and tissue repertoires likely differ.

The material for each subset, its genomic DNA, was split evenly across several immunoSEQ plates. Per the original data handling: Quality scores were absent from the junction-only immunoSEQ sequences, so filtering differed. Using immunoSEQ multiplex PCR, the repertoire was profiled, and TCRdb retains in-frame clones only, with some absent. Clone size and the V and J calls come from that table; the DNA yielded D and trimming. Of some 500,000 clones detected, 79% appear once; the ten largest clones hold 9.5% to 15%. Turning to this clone: Its antigen is unidentified. This likely traces to a read error, being one base from a far larger clone.

The CDR3 runs 13 residues. Germline V gene data show CDR1 as KGHSH and CDR2 as LQKENI. Losses at the gene ends were 5 bases for V and 6 bases for J; bases not matched to a gene: 5. The sample comprised PBMCs. This clonotype originated in a woman aged 40 to 49 in good health. Some clones in this sample may be carry-over from other donors' samples. The chain joins TRBV18 to TRBJ2-7; 9 bases match TRBD1. The CDR3 nucleotides read TGTGCCAGCTCATCGGGACAGGGTGCCGAGCAGTACTTC. Its protein product is CASSSGQGAEQYF.